The present T cell receptor (beta chain) was sequenced within a study of blood T cell repertoires in COVID-19 (dated by TCRdb to the early 2020s). General notes on the study: Samples covering the acute and convalescent phases of COVID-19 were provided by collaborators in the United States, Italy and Spain. The prospective study material was composed of cDNA or gDNA derived from T cells, B-cell-depleted T cells, or PBMCs. Deeply sampled blood TCRbeta repertoires from subjects exposed to, actively infected with, or recovered from COVID-19 were included in the dataset. The repertoires were released in a freely available public database intended as a resource for research on the immune response to SARS-CoV-2. Samples came from the ongoing ImmuneRACE study (first 160 participants) plus 1,254 subjects from 6 global collaborators. A de-identified subject ID, COVID-19 status, age in years and sex were almost always included in the sample metadata. Where HLA class I and class II types were available, the types were taken from metadata supplied by the sample provider, not from assay-based typing. Results the study describes overall, beyond this receptor: The quantity of clinical and demographic metadata differed by source and by participant and was supplied without curation.

This clone appeared once. Its antigen remains unidentified. Base qualities are missing; no much larger clone stands one base away. TCRbeta CDR3 regions were amplified from genomic DNA by means of the immunoSEQ Assay, a bias-controlled multiplex PCR. In the original analysis: Nucleated cell counts per sample were estimated from amplification of reference gene primers within the assay. To quantify the absolute abundance of each unique TCRbeta CDR3 rearrangement, sequence reads were collapsed and filtered. For each sample, productive Simpson clonality was calculated as the square root of Simpson's diversity index over productive rearrangements. TCRdb obtained this table from immuneACCESS and retained in-frame rearrangements with V and J assigned. These tables miss some clones; where compared with another copy, unresolved V genes account for less than half of the shortfall, and the remainder is unexplained. V and J calls and clone size are given by that table; D and trimming were obtained from the DNA. Within this sample are a few hundred thousand clones, with 70% to 80% of them counted one time only. Approximately 3.2% of the sample is in the top ten clones.

Whole blood was collected in K2EDTA tubes by collaborating institutions according to the institutions' own protocols. Collaborator samples were shipped for TCRbeta analysis as frozen whole blood, isolated PBMCs, or DNA extracted from either sample type. The germline V gene sets CDR1 to KGHSH and CDR2 to LQKENI. The CDR3 measures 15 amino acids from cysteine to phenylalanine. Only the CDR3 DNA stays, 45 bases, in frame from base 1. A distance of 13 bases separates the germline ends of V and J, which lose 0 bases and 5 bases respectively. The origin of this receptor is a woman over 75 with acute or convalescent COVID-19. The chain is made from TRBV18 and TRBJ1-2; the D gene lacks a confident call. Sequencing used peripheral blood. The DNA reads TGTGCCAGCTCACCACCCGGGATCCTAAATTATGGCTACACCTTC. Its product reads: CASSPPGILNYGYTF.